These T cell receptor beta chains were read from a single sample in a study of blood T cell repertoires in COVID-19. TCRdb's table, derived via immunoSEQ multiplex PCR, lists solely in-frame clones and lacks some. The data hold roughly 58,000 clones, with 75% to 90% observed a single time. The sample comprised peripheral blood. Source of these receptors: a man aged 55 to 70 with COVID-19, enrolled during active disease. CDR3s include the opening cysteine and the closing phenylalanine or tryptophan. A D gene is named only where the DNA matches it firmly. Size is omitted from some rows. Given values are once, few, many or a class for expanded clones.

size | D | J | V | CDR3 | DNA
NA | TRBD1 | TRBJ2-7 | TRBV5-1 | CASSRDSPSYEQYF | TGCGCCAGCAGCCGGGACAGTCCATCCTACGAGCAGTACTTC
NA | NA | TRBJ1-1 | TRBV6-6 | CASIDSRGSTEAFF | TGTGCCAGCATCGATTCCCGAGGAAGCACTGAAGCTTTCTTT
NA | TRBD2 | TRBJ2-3 | TRBV3-1/TRBV3-2 | CASSRLAKSTDTQYF | TGTGCCAGCAGCCGACTAGCGAAAAGCACAGATACGCAGTATTTT
NA | NA | TRBJ2-5 | TRBV21-1 | CASSKGSSGGQETQYF | TGTGCCAGCAGCAAAGGCTCTAGCGGGGGGCAAGAGACCCAGTACTTC
NA | NA | TRBJ2-7 | TRBV2 | CASSDRGPSGQYF | TGTGCCAGCAGTGACCGAGGCCCGAGCGGGCAGTACTTC
NA | NA | TRBJ1-2 | TRBV27 | CASQPHSGYGYTF | TGTGCCAGCCAACCGCACAGCGGCTATGGCTACACCTTC
NA | NA | TRBJ2-7 | TRBV11-3 | CASSQTDSNEQYF | TGTGCCAGCAGCCAAACGGACTCGAACGAGCAGTACTTC
NA | NA | TRBJ2-7 | TRBV18 | CASSPVGGAVGSEQYF | TGTGCCAGCTCACCAGTCGGAGGGGCCGTCGGCAGCGAGCAGTACTTC
NA | TRBD1 | TRBJ2-7 | TRBV2 | CASSTGVQTYEQYF | TGTGCCAGCAGTACAGGGGTGCAGACCTACGAGCAGTACTTC
NA | NA | TRBJ1-5 | TRBV12-3/TRBV12-4 | CASSRGSNQPQHF | TGTGCCAGCAGTAGGGGGAGCAATCAGCCCCAGCATTTT
NA | NA | TRBJ1-2 | TRBV5-5 | CASSLAGSEVYGYTF | TGTGCCAGCAGCTTGGCCGGGAGTGAGGTCTATGGCTACACCTTC
once | NA | TRBJ2-7 | TRBV4-1 | CASSQELSATSYEQYF | TGCGCCAGCAGCCAAGAGCTATCCGCCACCTCCTACGAGCAGTACTTC
once | NA | TRBJ1-1 | TRBV4-1 | CASSQEGALNTEAFF | TGCGCCAGCAGCCAAGAGGGGGCCTTGAACACTGAAGCTTTCTTT
few | NA | TRBJ2-2 | TRBV5-4 | CASSPPTSLTGELFF | TGTGCCAGCAGCCCGCCGACTAGTTTAACCGGGGAGCTGTTTTTT
NA | TRBD2 | TRBJ2-2 | TRBV3-1/TRBV3-2 | CASSPTSGGAGTGELFF | TGTGCCAGCAGCCCCACTAGCGGGGGGGCCGGCACCGGGGAGCTGTTTTTT
NA | NA | TRBJ1-1 | TRBV2 | CASLFRLFRENTEAFF | TGTGCCAGCCTTTTTCGTCTCTTCCGGGAGAACACTGAAGCTTTCTTT
NA | NA | TRBJ2-3 | TRBV7-2 | CASSLAARLVFSTQYF | TGTGCCAGCAGCTTAGCGGCGCGGCTGGTTTTTAGTACGCAGTATTTT